The next 20 T cell receptor beta chains were all read from a single sample in a study of cytomegalovirus exposure and HLA in healthy donors. Primers for the PCR totalled 60 Vbeta and 13 Jbeta. The data were produced by immunoSEQ multiplex PCR, yet TCRdb's version contains in-frame clones alone and is incomplete. Recorded for this sample: approximately 140,000 clones. Sequences were obtained from PBMCs. The receptors come from a woman in her thirties or forties in good health and CMV-seronegative.

The rearrangement joins TRBV18 to TRBJ1-1; 10 bases align to TRBD1. In germline, CDR1 is KGHSH, CDR2 LQKENI. Germline trimming cut 5 bases from V and 7 bases from J; bases unmatched to any gene: 4. This CDR3 has 13 amino acids. The CDR3 nucleotides are TGTGCCAGCTCATCGGACAGGGGGGGTGAAGCTTTCTTT. Protein: CASSSDRGGEAFF.

The CDR3 DNA reads TGCGCCAGCAAGGCAGGGTTTGTCAATGAGCAGTTCTTC. It encodes CASKAGFVNEQFF. The chain couples TRBV10-2 to TRBJ2-1, with D tentatively TRBD1 (5 bases). The CDR3 runs 13 residues. The germline V gene has CDR1 WSHSY and CDR2 SAAADI. The V gene lost 7 bases and the J gene lost 6 bases, with 13 bases spanning the gap.

The V call is TRBV11-2, the J call TRBJ2-5, with 10 bases lining up with TRBD2. In germline, CDR1 is SGHAT, CDR2 FQNNGV. The CDR3 is made up of 17 amino acids. J gave up 6 bases and V 5 bases, and 15 bases lay outside the gene matches. The CDR3 nucleotides are TGTGCCAGCAGCCCGAATAGGCTAGCGGGGGAGTTAAAGACCCAGTACTTC. This sequence encodes CASSPNRLAGELKTQYF.

V gene TRBV12-2 combines with J gene TRBJ1-2. TRBV12-2 is classified as a pseudogene. CDR3 length: 16 residues. For the CDR3, the DNA is TGTGCAAGTCGCTTATTTTCGGGCCTGACGGGGTATGGCTACACCTTC. This gives the protein CASRLFSGLTGYGYTF.

V is TRBV7-8 and J is TRBJ2-1; D call uncertain. V lost 4 bases and J 0 bases, leaving 7 bases between the germline ends. The CDR3 consists of 14 residues. Looked up from germline, CDR1 is SGHVS and CDR2 is FQNEAQ. The CDR3 region is CASSSRSSYNEQFF. Written as DNA, the CDR3 is TGTGCCAGCAGCTCGCGGAGCTCCTACAATGAGCAGTTCTTC.

The chain couples TRBV6-5 to TRBJ1-2, with D unclear. The CDR3 loop spans 15 amino acids. Trimming took 7 bases from V and 2 from J, leaving 17 bases between them. The germline CDR1 and CDR2 sequences are MNHEY and SVGAGI. CDR3 sequence reads: CASNRNRNSNYGYTF. The CDR3 DNA is TGTGCCAGCAACCGAAACCGAAACTCCAACTATGGCTACACCTTC.

V and J are TRBV5-8 and TRBJ2-7; D unresolved. The germline V gene encodes CDR1 SGHTS and CDR2 YDEGEE. Trimming cost V 5 bases and J 1 base, with 13 bases left between them. The CDR3 has 14 residues. The CDR3 region has the DNA TGTGCCAGCAGTCCCCTGATTAGTTCCTACGAGCAGTACTTC. This gives the protein CASSPLISSYEQYF. Supplemented by reference TRBV5-8 and TRBJ2-7, the full variable domain reads EAGVTQSPTHLIKTRGQQATLRCSPISGHTSVYWYQQALGLGLQFLLWYDEGEERNRGNFPPRFSGRQFPNYSSELNVNALELEDSALYLCASSPLISSYEQYFGPGTRLTVT.

Of note for this clone: A junction end diverges from the germline sequence, so it may reflect a read error. The chain has TRBV19 and TRBJ2-1; 9 nucleotides align to TRBD1. CDR3 length equals 12 residues. Looked up from germline, CDR1 is LNHDA and CDR2 is SQIVND (reference sequence). The CDR3 here is CASSIGGTGFLF. The CDR3 DNA sequence: TGTGCCAGTAGTATAGGGGGGACAGGGTTTCTCTTC.

The rearrangement joins TRBV6-5 to TRBJ1-2, with unresolved D. Deletions cut 3 bases from V and 5 bases from J, with 16 bases between. CDR3 length: 15 residues. Germline V CDR1 and CDR2: MNHEY, SVGAGI. The CDR3 nucleotides are TGTGCCAGCAGTTATCAAGGGAGAGATGGGTATGGCTACACCTTC. Translation: CASSYQGRDGYGYTF.

This sequence joins TRBV4-3 and TRBJ1-4, with 7 bases that match TRBD1. With 4 bases clipped from V and 8 bases from J, the junction kept 10 bases outside the gene matches. CDR1 and CDR2 (germline): LGHNA, YSLEER. This CDR3 has 15 residues. CDR3 in DNA: TGCGCCAGCAGCCTGGAGACAGGGTTATGGGAAAAACTGTTTTTT. It is translated as CASSLETGLWEKLFF.

The J gene is TRBJ1-6, the V gene TRBV7-3; 8 positions match TRBD1. Per germline, CDR1 SGHTA and CDR2 FQGTGA. Losses at the gene ends were 2 bases for V and 6 bases for J; bases not matched to a gene: 6. The CDR3 is 16 amino acids. The CDR3 DNA reads TGTGCCAGCAGCTTAGCAGGGACAGGATCTAATTCACCCCTCCACTTT. The encoded protein is CASSLAGTGSNSPLHF.

The J gene is TRBJ2-5, the V gene TRBV7-9, with D uncertain. CDR1 is SEHNR, CDR2 FQNEAQ, per germline (reference sequence). With 7 bases removed from V and 5 bases from J, the gap between germline ends came to 14 bases. The CDR3 totals 13 residues. Written as DNA, the CDR3 is TGTGCCAGCACCCTAGACGAGCCTGAGACCCAGTACTTC. This sequence encodes CASTLDEPETQYF. The full variable domain, in which reference TRBV7-9 and TRBJ2-5 provide the parts outside the CDR3, is DTGVSQNPRHKITKRGQNVTFRCDPISEHNRLYWYRQTLGQGPEFLTYFQNEAQLEKSRLLSDRFSAERPKGSFSTLEIQRTEQGDSAMYLCASTLDEPETQYFGPGTRLLVL.

The CDR3 nucleotides read TGTGCCAGTAGCGTTCTCGGGAGCCGAGACGAGCAGTACTTC. Translation: CASSVLGSRDEQYF. The rearrangement joins TRBV19 to TRBJ2-7; TRBD2 is a possible D gene (6 bases). Germline values: CDR1 LNHDA, CDR2 SQIVND (reference sequence). CDR3 size: 14 residues. V was shortened by 6 bases and J by 5 bases, with 17 bases between the two germline ends.

A note on this clone: Additional DNA sequences in this sample encode the identical CDR3. J is TRBJ2-5 and V is TRBV6-1, with D perhaps TRBD2 (6 bases). Germline V gene data show CDR1 as MNHNS and CDR2 as SASEGT. The CDR3 consists of 13 residues. Trimming took off 2 bases at V and 2 bases at J, with 6 bases between the two ends. This CDR3 reads CASSESGQETQYF. CDR3 bases: TGTGCCAGCAGTGAAAGCGGGCAAGAGACCCAGTACTTC.

The V gene is TRBV10-3, the J gene TRBJ1-2, with D maybe TRBD1 (6 bases). V gave up 4 bases and J gave up 8 bases, with 11 bases separating them. The CDR3 has 12 residues. The germline CDR1 and CDR2 sequences are ENHRY and SYGVKD. CDR3 nucleotides: TGTGCCATCAGTGGAGGGGGGGGCGGCTACACCTTC. This gives the protein CAISGGGGGYTF.

This rearrangement joins TRBV6-5 to TRBJ1-3, with D tentatively TRBD1 (6 bases). CDR1 is MNHEY, CDR2 SVGAGI, per germline. V dropped 3 bases and J dropped 0 bases, with 9 bases sitting between them. The CDR3 runs to 15 residues. The CDR3 loop is CASSYRDNSGNTIYF. The CDR3 DNA sequence: TGTGCCAGCAGTTATCGGGACAACTCTGGAAACACCATATATTTT.

V and J are TRBV15 and TRBJ1-2; 7 nucleotides agree with TRBD1. V was pared by 1 base and J by 5 bases, with 10 bases of the junction left unmatched. In germline, CDR1 is LNHNV, CDR2 YYDKDF (reference sequence). This CDR3 has 16 residues. The CDR3 loop is CATSRGGYRGEYGYTF. The CDR3 DNA sequence: TGTGCCACCAGCAGAGGGGGATACAGGGGAGAGTATGGCTACACCTTC.

This chain connects TRBV6-4 to TRBJ2-3; weak D call: TRBD2 (6 bases). The CDR3 length is 13 residues. Trimming shortened V by 4 bases and J by 3 bases, and 8 bases separated the two germline ends. Germline V lookup: CDR1 MRHNA, CDR2 SNTAGT. CDR3 sequence: CASSAGGTDTQYF. CDR3 nucleotides: TGTGCCAGCAGTGCCGGGGGAACAGATACGCAGTATTTT.

The rearrangement links TRBV4-3 to TRBJ2-3; 8 positions match TRBD2. CDR1 LGHNA and CDR2 YSLEER come from the germline V gene. CDR3 size: 19 residues. V shed 0 bases, J shed 0 bases, and the junction held 11 bases outside the gene matches. The CDR3 is CASSQDGSGVRSSTDTQYF. Here the CDR3 DNA reads TGCGCCAGCAGCCAAGATGGTAGCGGGGTCCGTTCTAGCACAGATACGCAGTATTTT.

This chain links TRBV5-4 with TRBJ1-6; the match to TRBD1 covers 8 bases. Looked up from germline, CDR1 is SGHNT and CDR2 is YYREEE (reference sequence). The J segment lost 7 bases and the V segment lost 0 bases, leaving 9 bases of the junction unmatched. The CDR3 consists of 17 residues. The CDR3 here is CASSLGIRGQRNSPLHF. The CDR3 DNA reads as TGTGCCAGCAGCTTGGGGATCAGGGGGCAGCGAAATTCACCCCTCCACTTT.